These T cell receptor beta chains were read from a single sample in a study of beta chain features in type 1 diabetes. The table came from immunoSEQ multiplex PCR; TCRdb's copy has only in-frame clones and leaves some out. The data hold about 240,000 clones, with approximately 15% observed a single time. The material sequenced was naive CD4+ T cells from blood. The source of these receptors is a young man with type 1 diabetes. Each CDR3 is given with its conserved first and last residue. Each record gives: V gene, clone size, CDR3 protein. Rows may omit the clone size; those that give it use once, few, many or a size class.

>TRBV19|.
CASSIGLQETQYF
>TRBV9|.
CASSVAGRAGDTQYF
>TRBV7-9|few
CASSPHARADTQYF
>TRBV7-6|.
CASTVGGLYNEQFF
>TRBV23-1|.
CASAPPQLDYGYTF
>TRBV25-1|few
CASSEGAYGGEKLFF
>TRBV7-9|few
CASSLTGLTPNPGYTF
>TRBV4-1|.
CASSPQAGPYYEQYF
>TRBV4-2|.
CASRGEGAKNIQYF
>TRBV11-2|.
CASSQGTGRAGELFF
>TRBV20-1|.
CSASGQREQYF
>TRBV11-3|.
CASSYTGNYGYTF
>TRBV30|few
CAWGTSANEQFF
>TRBV7-9|.
CASSSGPGRNYGYTF
>TRBV6-5|.
CASSLDRGVGYEQYF
>TRBV7-9|.
CASSLAGGYEQYF
>TRBV6-6|few
CASSLQVASEQETQYF
>TRBV5-1|.
CASSPQRDSSMNTEAFF
>TRBV6-5|few
CASSDVTGLETQYF
>TRBV30|few
CAWSANRGRRYNEQFF
>TRBV29-1|few
CSVGTSAVTDTQYF
>TRBV6-6|few
CASSYRDRGLGEQYF
>TRBV5-1|.
CASSSTGESTEAFF
>TRBV30|.
CAGTEGSDTQYF
>TRBV11-2|.
CASSLAQRSGSLTNEQFF
>TRBV5-4|few
CASSGGLAGVTDTQYF
>TRBV30|.
CAWGLSPYNSPLHF
>TRBV15|.
CATSRDWDSGNTIYF
>TRBV25-1|few
CASSVGEAQYF
>TRBV19|.
CASSNSGRVNEQFF
>TRBV7-2|few
CASSFREVDELFF
>TRBV2|.
CASSVAEANTEAFF
>TRBV5-1|few
CASRSGENTEAFF
>TRBV5-4|.
CASSLAGAWGQYF